The 14 T cell receptor beta chains listed next were all sequenced from one sample in a study of regulatory T cells in long-lasting Graves disease. Time point noted: persistent/refractory GD, antithyroid drugs over 5 years with positive TRAb. With RNA extracted from PBMCs as input, the TCR library was made. Sequencing libraries for TCR beta were prepared with iRepertoire HTBI primers and Arm-PCR of CDR3 regions. TCRdb recomputed calls from the multiplex PCR reads with MiXCR, one row per CDR3 protein. The sample carries hundreds of thousands of distinct CDR3 sequences, 20% to 25% recorded once. The specimen comprised peripheral blood mononuclear cells (PBMCs), sampled when the disease was refractory, from a patient treated with antithyroid drugs. These receptor sequences come from a female donor with Graves disease.

This clonotype was counted at least ten times. The rearrangement joins TRBV20-1 to TRBJ2-2; no reliable D call. Trimming cost V 6 bases and J 5 bases, with 10 bases left between them. This CDR3 is built from 12 residues. Germline V gene sequence: CDR1 DFQATT, CDR2 SNEGSKA (reference sequence). The CDR3 region has the DNA TGCAGTGCCTTAAATCCTACCGGGGAGCTGTTTTTT. This encodes CSALNPTGELFF.

V and J are TRBV2 and TRBJ2-1; D not resolved. Trimming cost V 4 bases and J 4 bases, with 11 bases left between them. This CDR3 has 14 residues. Germline values: CDR1 SNHLY, CDR2 FYNNEI. CDR3 sequence: CASSGLKRYNEQFF. CDR3 bases: TGTGCCAGCAGTGGGCTAAAGAGGTACAATGAGCAGTTCTTC. Filled out from reference TRBV2 and TRBJ2-1, the complete variable domain reads EPEVTQTPSHQVTQMGQEVILRCVPISNHLYFYWYRQILGQKVEFLVSFYNNEISEKSEIFDDQFSVERPDGSNFTLKIRSTKLEDSAMYFCASSGLKRYNEQFFGPGTRLTVL.

This clonotype was observed many times. This chain links TRBV28 with TRBJ1-1; D call uncertain. Trimming took off 6 bases at V and 0 bases at J, with 11 bases between the two ends. There are 14 residues in the CDR3. Per germline, CDR1 MDHEN and CDR2 SYDVKM. The CDR3 protein is CASRPPGMNTEAFF. As DNA, the CDR3 is TGTGCCAGCAGGCCCCCGGGGATGAACACTGAAGCTTTCTTT.

This clonotype was counted ten times or more. The chain employs TRBV28 and TRBJ1-1; D might be TRBD1 (5 bases). V shed 2 bases and J shed 6 bases, with 13 bases lying between them. In germline, CDR1 is MDHEN, CDR2 SYDVKM. CDR3 length: 14 residues. The chain's CDR3 is CASSLQQGRAEAFF. The CDR3 DNA reads as TGTGCCAGCAGTTTACAGCAGGGACGGGCTGAAGCTTTCTTT.

The V gene is TRBV29-1, the J gene TRBJ2-7; D perhaps matches TRBD1 (6 bases). CDR3 size: 14 residues. The germline V and J ends were trimmed by 4 bases and 6 bases, with 19 bases remaining between them. Germline V lookup: CDR1 SQVTM, CDR2 ANQGSEA. The CDR3 bases are TGCAGCGTTGCGACCGGGGCAGGGGCCAGCGAGCAGTACTTC. Its translation: CSVATGAGASEQYF.

Regarding this clonotype: One junction end disagrees with the germline gene, perhaps due to a read error. The chain recombines TRBV7-8 with TRBJ2-1, with TRBD1 matching 7 bases. The CDR3 loop spans 18 amino acids. Germline CDR1 and CDR2: SGHVS and FQNEAQ. The CDR3 DNA reads TGTGCCAGCAGCTTAGGGGTTTTGGTACAGGGGATGTACAATGAACAGTTCTTC. Translation gives CASSLGVLVQGMYNEQFF.

The sample holds a few counts of this clonotype. This chain links TRBV13 with TRBJ2-5; 12 positions agree with TRBD2. V dropped 6 bases and J dropped 2; count of bases not matched to a gene: 7. The CDR3 is made up of 16 amino acids. CDR1 is PRHDT, CDR2 FYEKMQ, per germline (reference sequence). The CDR3 protein is CASSNGLAGRQETQYF. CDR3 in DNA: TGTGCCAGCAGTAATGGACTAGCGGGAAGACAAGAGACCCAGTACTTC.

V usage is TRBV29-1 and J usage is TRBJ1-1; 12 bases are a match to TRBD1. The CDR3 loop spans 17 amino acids. V dropped 6 bases and J dropped 4; count of bases not matched to a gene: 15. The V gene's germline CDR1 is SQVTM and CDR2 ANQGSEA. Here the CDR3 DNA reads TGCAGCGTGAAGGGGGACAGGGGGCGGTTGTTGGGCACTGAAGCTTTCTTT. This codes for CSVKGDRGRLLGTEAFF.

This sequence joins TRBV30 and TRBJ2-7; D is unresolved. The CDR3 sequence is 11 residues long. From germline, CDR1 is GTSNPN and CDR2 SVGIG (reference sequence). Trimming cost V 4 bases and J 6 bases, with 10 bases left between them. CDR3 bases: TGTGCCTGGAAATTTGCCGGCGAGCAGTACTTC. Amino acid sequence: CAWKFAGEQYF.

The chain links TRBV5-4 to TRBJ2-5; 7 nucleotides match TRBD1. Germline CDR1 is SGHNT and CDR2 is YYREEE (reference sequence). This CDR3 has 15 amino acids. Unmatched junction bases numbered 9, after V lost 4 bases and J lost 3 bases. CDR3 protein: CASSPRGGQEETQYF. The CDR3 coding sequence is TGTGCCAGCAGCCCTCGGGGCGGACAGGAAGAGACCCAGTACTTC.

The rearrangement joins TRBV12-3 or TRBV12-4 to TRBJ1-5; possibly TRBD1 for D (5 bases). V lost 5 bases to trimming and J lost 0 bases, with 8 bases between them. CDR3 length: 14 residues. The CDR3 is CASSRQNSNQPQHF. The DNA for the CDR3 is TGTGCCAGCAGTCGACAGAATAGCAATCAGCCCCAGCATTTT.

This clonotype appeared many times. The chain joins TRBV6-2 or TRBV6-3 to TRBJ1-1, with a weak D call TRBD1 (5 bases). The ends were cut back, 0 bases at V and 0 bases at J, with 8 bases in the middle. This CDR3 region has 15 residues. Germline CDR1 is MNHEY and CDR2 is SVGEGT. This CDR3 is CASSYSGTVNTEAFF. The CDR3 DNA reads TGTGCCAGCAGTTACTCCGGGACGGTGAACACTGAAGCTTTCTTT.

This clonotype appeared many times. The chain joins TRBV28 to TRBJ2-7; D is ambiguous. Trimming cost V 2 bases and J 3 bases, with 17 bases left between them. The CDR3 is 16 residues long. Germline CDR1 MDHEN, CDR2 SYDVKM. The DNA of the CDR3 is TGTGCCAGCAGTTTAGGGTCCGTACAAGCGATCTACGAGCAGTACTTC. It is translated as CASSLGSVQAIYEQYF.

The chain combines TRBV5-4 with TRBJ2-5; no reliable D call. Trimming left V 5 bases short and J 2 bases short, with 10 bases between. The CDR3 has 13 amino acids. Germline V gene sequence: CDR1 SGHNT, CDR2 YYREEE (reference sequence). The CDR3 here is CASRIGPQETQYF. The CDR3 coding sequence is TGTGCCAGCAGGATCGGCCCGCAAGAGACCCAGTACTTC. Using reference TRBV5-4 and TRBJ2-5 for the parts outside the CDR3, the full variable domain is ETGVTQSPTHLIKTRGQQVTLRCSSQSGHNTVSWYQQALGQGPQFIFQYYREEENGRGNFPPRFSGLQFPNYSSELNVNALELDDSALYLCASRIGPQETQYFGPGTRLLVL.